Listed here is a single T cell receptor (beta chain). Its antigen is as yet unknown. These data originate in a study of CD8+CD57+ T cells in acquired aplastic anemia. Study findings and constraints: The number of CD8+ CDR3 sequences shared by patients and controls was twenty-nine.

The use of genomic DNA as template underpinned the TCR beta VDJ and CDR3 profiling. MiXCR was run by TCRdb on the reads, yielding one entry per CDR3 protein. The sample has approximately 170,000 distinct CDR3 sequences; around 60% are singletons. Germline CDR1 reads SGHTA; CDR2 reads FQGNSA. This CDR3 region has 14 residues. The junction had 8 bases not matched to a gene; V was cut back by 5 bases and J by 5 bases. The chain joins TRBV7-2 to TRBJ2-7; 8 positions match TRBD2. This TCR derives from a human donor in good health. Material for sequencing was sorted CD4+, CD8+, or CD8+CD57+ T cells (not recorded which) from PBMCs. The CDR3 sequence is CASSVSAGGDEQYF. The CDR3 nucleotides read TGTGCCAGCAGCGTTAGTGCGGGGGGAGACGAGCAGTACTTC.